This T cell receptor (beta chain) was documented in a study of neurological immune-mediated disorders. Noted time point: longitudinal time-point 3. CDR3 length: 14 residues. Trimming shortened V by 0 bases and J by 7 bases, and 16 bases separated the two germline ends. Germline CDR1 and CDR2: SQVTM and ANQGSEA. Study findings and constraints: Private repertoires in all groups were suggested, as expanded clones shared no CDR3 amino acid sequences across subjects.

This clonotype was seen at least ten times. What it recognizes is unknown. Synthesis of cDNA was carried out by template-switch 5'RACE. The reaction used 10-nucleotide random UMIs. MiXCR, run by TCRdb on the 5' RACE reads, gives a single entry per CDR3 protein. The data hold about 49,000 distinct CDR3 sequences, with 7% to 10% observed a single time. Source material: PBMCs. The chain joins TRBV29-1 to TRBJ2-7; D possibly uses TRBD1 or TRBD2 (5 bases each). This clonotype was sampled from a woman in her 40s in good health. This CDR3 reads CSVEEGTGMGEQYF. Written as DNA, the CDR3 is TGCAGCGTTGAAGAAGGGACGGGAATGGGAGAGCAGTACTTC.